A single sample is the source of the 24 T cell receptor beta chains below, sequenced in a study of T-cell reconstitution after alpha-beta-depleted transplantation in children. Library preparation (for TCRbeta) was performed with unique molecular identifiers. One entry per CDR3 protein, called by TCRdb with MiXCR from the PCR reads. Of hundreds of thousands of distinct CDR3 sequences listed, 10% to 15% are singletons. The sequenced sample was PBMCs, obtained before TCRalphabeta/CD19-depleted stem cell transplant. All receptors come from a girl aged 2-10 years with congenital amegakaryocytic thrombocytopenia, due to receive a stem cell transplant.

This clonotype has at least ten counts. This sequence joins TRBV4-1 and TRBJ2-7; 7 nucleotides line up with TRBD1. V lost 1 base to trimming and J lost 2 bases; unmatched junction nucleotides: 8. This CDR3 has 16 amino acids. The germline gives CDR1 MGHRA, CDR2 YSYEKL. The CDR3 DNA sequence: TGCGCCAGCAGCCAAGGACAGGGAAGGGGCCCCTACGAGCAGTACTTC. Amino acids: CASSQGQGRGPYEQYF.

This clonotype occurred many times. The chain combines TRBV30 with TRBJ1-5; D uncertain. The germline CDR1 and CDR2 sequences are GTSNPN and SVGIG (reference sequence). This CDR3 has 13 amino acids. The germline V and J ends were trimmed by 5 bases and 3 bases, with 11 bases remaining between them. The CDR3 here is CAWGSWVNQPQHF. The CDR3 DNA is TGTGCCTGGGGTAGCTGGGTCAATCAGCCCCAGCATTTT.

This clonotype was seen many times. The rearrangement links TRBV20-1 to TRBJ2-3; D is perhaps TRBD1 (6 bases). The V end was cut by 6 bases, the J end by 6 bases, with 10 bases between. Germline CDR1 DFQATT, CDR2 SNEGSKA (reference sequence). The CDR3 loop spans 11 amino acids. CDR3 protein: CSAHQGDTQYF. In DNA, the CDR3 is TGCAGTGCCCACCAGGGGGATACGCAGTATTTT.

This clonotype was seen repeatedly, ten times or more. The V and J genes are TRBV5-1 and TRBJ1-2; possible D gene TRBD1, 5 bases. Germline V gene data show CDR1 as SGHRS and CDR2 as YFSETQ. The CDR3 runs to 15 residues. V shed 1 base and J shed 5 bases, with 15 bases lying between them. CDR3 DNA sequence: TGCGCCAGCAGCTTGTCGACAGAAAGTTCTTATGGCTACACCTTC. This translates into CASSLSTESSYGYTF.

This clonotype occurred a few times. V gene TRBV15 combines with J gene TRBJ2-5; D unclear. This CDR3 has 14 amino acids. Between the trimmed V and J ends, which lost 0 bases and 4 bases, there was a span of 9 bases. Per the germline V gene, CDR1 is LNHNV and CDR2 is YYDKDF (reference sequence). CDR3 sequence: CATSRDRPVETQYF. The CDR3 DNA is TGTGCCACCAGCAGAGATAGGCCAGTAGAGACCCAGTACTTC.

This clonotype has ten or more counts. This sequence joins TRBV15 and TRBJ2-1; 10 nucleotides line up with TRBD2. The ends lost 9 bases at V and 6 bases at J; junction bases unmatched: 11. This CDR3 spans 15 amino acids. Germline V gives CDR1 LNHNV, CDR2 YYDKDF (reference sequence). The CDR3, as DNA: TGTGCCACACTGATCCCGGGACTAGCGTCCAATGAGCAGTTCTTC. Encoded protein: CATLIPGLASNEQFF.

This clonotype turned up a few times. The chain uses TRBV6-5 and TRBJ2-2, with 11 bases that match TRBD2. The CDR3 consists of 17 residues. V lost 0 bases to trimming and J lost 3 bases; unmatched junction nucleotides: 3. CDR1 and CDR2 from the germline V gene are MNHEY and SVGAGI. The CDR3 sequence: CASSYSGLAEHTGELFF. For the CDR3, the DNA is TGTGCCAGCAGTTACTCGGGACTAGCGGAGCACACCGGGGAGCTGTTTTTT.

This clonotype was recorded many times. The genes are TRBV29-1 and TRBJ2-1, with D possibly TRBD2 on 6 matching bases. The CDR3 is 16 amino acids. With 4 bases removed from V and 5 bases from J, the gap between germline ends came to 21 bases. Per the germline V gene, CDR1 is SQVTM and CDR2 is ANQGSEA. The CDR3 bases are TGCAGCGTTGGCCCCCGGGACTTCCCGCTCCACAATGAGCAGTTCTTC. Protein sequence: CSVGPRDFPLHNEQFF.

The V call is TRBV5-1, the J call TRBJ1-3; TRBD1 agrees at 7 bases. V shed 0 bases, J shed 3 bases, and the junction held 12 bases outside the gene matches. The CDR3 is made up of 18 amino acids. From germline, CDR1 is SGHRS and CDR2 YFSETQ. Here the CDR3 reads CASSLVATGKYGGNTIYF. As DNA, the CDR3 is TGCGCCAGCAGCTTGGTTGCGACAGGGAAGTATGGTGGAAACACCATATATTTT.

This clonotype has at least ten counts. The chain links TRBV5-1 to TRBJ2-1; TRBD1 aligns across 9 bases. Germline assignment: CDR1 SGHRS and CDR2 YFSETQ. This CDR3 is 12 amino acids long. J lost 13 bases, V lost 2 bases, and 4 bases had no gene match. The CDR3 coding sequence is TGCGCCAGCAGCTTTACAGGGGGCCAACAGTTCTTC. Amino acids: CASSFTGGQQFF.

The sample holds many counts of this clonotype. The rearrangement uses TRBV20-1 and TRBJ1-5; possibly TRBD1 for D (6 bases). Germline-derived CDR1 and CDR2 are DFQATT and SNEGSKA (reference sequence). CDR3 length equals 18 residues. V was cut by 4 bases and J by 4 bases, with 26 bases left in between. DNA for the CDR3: TGCAGTGCTATCCTAGCCGGGGGGGCCTCTCCAGAGAATCAGCCCCAGCATTTT. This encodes CSAILAGGASPENQPQHF.

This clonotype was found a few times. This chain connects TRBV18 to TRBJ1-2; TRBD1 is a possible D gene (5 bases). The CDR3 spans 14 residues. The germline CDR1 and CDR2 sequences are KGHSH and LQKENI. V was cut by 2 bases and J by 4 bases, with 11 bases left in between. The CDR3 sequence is CASSPGDGIYGYTF. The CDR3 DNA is TGTGCCAGCTCACCAGGGGACGGAATCTATGGCTACACCTTC. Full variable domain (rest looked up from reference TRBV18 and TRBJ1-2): NAGVMQNPRHLVRRRGQEARLRCSPMKGHSHVYWYRQLPEEGLKFMVYLQKENIIDESGMPKERFSAEFPKEGPSILRIQQVVRGDSAAYFCASSPGDGIYGYTFGSGTRLTVV.

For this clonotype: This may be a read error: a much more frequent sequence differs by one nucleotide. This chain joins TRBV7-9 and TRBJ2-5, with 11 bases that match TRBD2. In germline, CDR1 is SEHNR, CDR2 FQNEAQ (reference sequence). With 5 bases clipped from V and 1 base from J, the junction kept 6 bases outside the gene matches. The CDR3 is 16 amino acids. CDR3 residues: CASSMTGLAVQETQYF. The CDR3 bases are TGTGCCAGCAGCATGACGGGACTAGCGGTCCAAGAGACCCAGTACTTC.

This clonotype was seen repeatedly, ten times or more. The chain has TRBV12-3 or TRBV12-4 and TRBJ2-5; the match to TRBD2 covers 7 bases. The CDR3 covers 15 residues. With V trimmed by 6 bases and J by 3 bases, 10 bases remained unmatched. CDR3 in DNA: TGTGCCAGCAGCTATAAGGGACTACAGAAAGAGACCCAGTACTTC. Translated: CASSYKGLQKETQYF.

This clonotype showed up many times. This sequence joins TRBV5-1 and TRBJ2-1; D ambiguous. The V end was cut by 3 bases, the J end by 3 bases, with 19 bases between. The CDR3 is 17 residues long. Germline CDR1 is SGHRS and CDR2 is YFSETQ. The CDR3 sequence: CASSSSPTSPFYNEQFF. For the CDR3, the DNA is TGCGCCAGCAGCTCATCCCCGACAAGTCCATTCTACAATGAGCAGTTCTTC.

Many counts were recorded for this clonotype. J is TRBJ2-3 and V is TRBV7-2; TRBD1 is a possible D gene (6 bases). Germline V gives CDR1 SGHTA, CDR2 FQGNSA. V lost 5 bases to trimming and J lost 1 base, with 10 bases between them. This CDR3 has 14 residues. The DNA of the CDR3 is TGTGCCAGCAGCCTCCGACAGGGCACAGATACGCAGTATTTT. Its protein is CASSLRQGTDTQYF.

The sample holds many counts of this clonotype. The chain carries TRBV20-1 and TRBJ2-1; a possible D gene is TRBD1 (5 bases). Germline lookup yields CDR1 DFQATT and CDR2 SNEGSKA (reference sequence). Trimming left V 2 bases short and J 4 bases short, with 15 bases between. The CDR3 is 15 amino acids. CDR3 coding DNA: TGCAGTGCTAGAACCCAGGGTTCCCTTTACAATGAGCAGTTCTTC. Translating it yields CSARTQGSLYNEQFF.

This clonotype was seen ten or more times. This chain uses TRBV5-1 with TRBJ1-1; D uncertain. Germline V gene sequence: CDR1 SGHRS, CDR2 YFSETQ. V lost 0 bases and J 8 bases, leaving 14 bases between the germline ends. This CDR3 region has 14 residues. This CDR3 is CASSLGVEQLEAFF. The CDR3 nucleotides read TGCGCCAGCAGCTTGGGTGTCGAACAACTGGAAGCTTTCTTT.

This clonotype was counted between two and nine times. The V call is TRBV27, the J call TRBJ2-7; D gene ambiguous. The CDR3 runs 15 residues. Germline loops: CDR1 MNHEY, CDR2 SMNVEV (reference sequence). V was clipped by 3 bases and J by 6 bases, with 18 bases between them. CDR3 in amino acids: CASSFSRLVPGEQYF. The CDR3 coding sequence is TGTGCCAGCAGTTTCTCCAGACTTGTACCCGGCGAGCAGTACTTC.

The CDR3 DNA sequence: TGTGCCAGCAGCCCCCTACTAGCGGGAGGGCGGGGGTTGGATACGCAGTATTTT. Protein product: CASSPLLAGGRGLDTQYF. The gene calls are TRBV11-2 and TRBJ2-3, with TRBD2 identical over 13 bases. The junction had 14 bases not matched to a gene; V was cut back by 5 bases and J by 6 bases. There are 18 residues in the CDR3. Per the germline V gene, CDR1 is SGHAT and CDR2 is FQNNGV.

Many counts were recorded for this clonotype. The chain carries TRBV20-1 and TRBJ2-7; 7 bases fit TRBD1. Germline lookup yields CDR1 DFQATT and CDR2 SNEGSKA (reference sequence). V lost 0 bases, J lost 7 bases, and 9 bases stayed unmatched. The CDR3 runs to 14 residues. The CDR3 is CSAREDNTGEEQYF. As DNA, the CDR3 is TGCAGTGCTAGAGAGGACAATACAGGGGAAGAGCAGTACTTC.

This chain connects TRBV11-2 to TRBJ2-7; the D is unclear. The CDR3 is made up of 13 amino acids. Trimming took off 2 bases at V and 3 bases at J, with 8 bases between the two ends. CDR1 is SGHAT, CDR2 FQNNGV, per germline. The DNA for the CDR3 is TGTGCCAGCAGCTTAAACACTCACTACGAGCAGTACTTC. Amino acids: CASSLNTHYEQYF.

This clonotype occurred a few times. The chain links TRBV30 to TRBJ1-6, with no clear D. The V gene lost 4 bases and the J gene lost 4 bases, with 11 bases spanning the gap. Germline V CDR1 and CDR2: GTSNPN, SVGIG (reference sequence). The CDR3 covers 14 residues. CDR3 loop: CAWKNGPYNSPLHF. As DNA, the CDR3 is TGTGCCTGGAAGAATGGCCCGTATAATTCACCCCTCCACTTT.

The CDR3 sequence: CSVRKLGGETQYF. The CDR3 DNA reads as TGCAGCGTCCGCAAGTTAGGAGGGGAGACCCAGTACTTC. V usage is TRBV29-1 and J usage is TRBJ2-5; the D gene is possibly TRBD2 (6 bases). Trimming shortened V by 6 bases and J by 5 bases, and 16 bases separated the two germline ends. Germline CDR1 is SQVTM and CDR2 is ANQGSEA. This CDR3 comprises 13 residues.